The source of this TCR beta chain is a study of vaccination and CD4 T cells after COVID-19. Treatment noted: roughly 10-day PBMC culture with coronavirus spike peptide pools or control peptides (ViraFEST assay). Oncomine TCR Beta short-read sequencing was applied to DNA from cultured CD4+ T cells. TCRdb independently ran MiXCR on the PCR reads; one entry per CDR3 protein. This table holds 15,000 to 20,000 distinct CDR3 sequences, roughly 48% found once. The CDR3 extends over 16 amino acids. CDR1 and CDR2 from the germline V gene are ENHRY and SYGVKD. J was trimmed by 5 bases and V by 7 bases; bases with no gene match: 14. This clonotype has more than one count but fewer than ten. Its antigen is still unknown.

The material sequenced was CD4+ T cells from blood, cultured in vitro, taken before SARS-CoV-2 vaccination. This receptor was obtained from a human donor who had recovered from COVID-19. The chain uses TRBV10-3 and TRBJ2-1; 7 positions agree with TRBD2. This CDR3 reads CAITQFEGGPNNEQFF. Here the CDR3 DNA reads TGTGCCATCACCCAATTCGAGGGAGGGCCCAACAATGAGCAGTTCTTC.